Following are 27 T cell receptor beta chains from one sample sequenced in a study of Graves' ophthalmopathy and Graves' hyperthyroidism (dated by TCRdb to between 2017 and 2018). Sequencing used an Illumina HiSeq 2000. TCR beta CDR3 regions were amplified from RNA transcripts for repertoire sequencing. The first round was an RT-PCR using HTBI primers with the Qiagen OneStep RT-PCR kit, and this first round was followed by a second-round multiplex PCR, then size selection and purification. TCRdb reran the public reads through fastp at Q25 and MiXCR, keeping productive beta chains. Under each unique CDR3 protein, matching rows form one entry showing the most common genes and DNA. The sample table holds hundreds of thousands of distinct CDR3 sequences, of which under 50% were seen once. The top ten clonotypes cover more than 2.5% of the sample. The sequencing input was peripheral blood. Every receptor here comes from an adult man with Graves' ophthalmopathy.

This clonotype appeared a single time. The chain links TRBV24-1 to TRBJ2-7, with D tentatively TRBD2 (5 bases). Trimming removed 11 bases from V and 2 bases from J, with 18 bases in between. Germline V gene lookup returns CDR1 KGHDR and CDR2 SFDVKD. The CDR3 is made up of 14 amino acids. CDR3 residues: CASSFPDGTYEQYF. Here the CDR3 DNA reads TGTGCCAGCAGCTTTCCGGACGGGACCTACGAGCAGTACTTC.

The CDR3 protein is CSAQEDGHYEQYF. The CDR3 DNA follows: TGCAGCGCCCAGGAGGACGGGCACTACGAGCAGTACTTC. This rearrangement joins TRBV29-1 to TRBJ2-7; D possibly corresponds to TRBD2 (5 bases). The CDR3 extends over 13 amino acids. CDR1 and CDR2 from the germline V gene are SQVTM and ANQGSEA. Trimming took off 7 bases at V and 3 bases at J, with 16 bases between the two ends.

This chain connects TRBV12-3 or TRBV12-4 to TRBJ2-7; tentatively, D is TRBD2 (5 bases). V was trimmed by 5 bases and J by 2 bases, leaving 19 bases between them. This CDR3 region has 16 residues. The CDR3 reads CASSNSPSSSPYEQYF. The CDR3 coding sequence is TGTGCCAGCAGTAACTCCCCTAGCTCGTCCCCCTACGAGCAGTACTTC.

This clonotype has a count of ten or more. The chain recombines TRBV2 with TRBJ1-6, with 7 positions matching TRBD1. J lost 7 bases, V lost 6 bases, and 3 bases had no gene match. Germline V gives CDR1 SNHLY, CDR2 FYNNEI. The CDR3 loop spans 13 amino acids. DNA for the CDR3: TGTGCCAGCAGGACGACAGGGAATTCACCCCTCCACTTT. Residues: CASRTTGNSPLHF.

The rearrangement joins TRBV7-9 to TRBJ1-5; tentatively, D is TRBD1 (5 bases). The germline V and J ends were trimmed by 0 bases and 3 bases, with 9 bases remaining between them. The CDR3 has 15 residues. Germline CDR1 SEHNR, CDR2 FQNEAQ (reference sequence). The CDR3 sequence is CASSLADRHNQPQHF. CDR3 in DNA: TGTGCCAGCAGCTTAGCCGACAGACACAATCAGCCCCAGCATTTT.

The CDR3 protein is CASSLGGGYNSPLHF. The CDR3 nucleotides are TGTGCCAGCAGCTTGGGGGGGGGGTATAATTCACCCCTCCACTTT. The chain joins TRBV7-9 to TRBJ1-6; D might be TRBD1 (5 bases). Trimming pared 3 bases from V and 4 bases from J, leaving 10 bases between. Germline V gives CDR1 SEHNR, CDR2 FQNEAQ (reference sequence). The CDR3 consists of 15 residues.

The CDR3 coding sequence is TGTGCCAGCATCGGAAGGGGGGCTGGGGCCAACGTCCTGACTTTC. Translation: CASIGRGAGANVLTF. V is TRBV2 and J is TRBJ2-6, with D perhaps being TRBD1 or TRBD2 (6 bases each). Germline V gene lookup returns CDR1 SNHLY and CDR2 FYNNEI. The V and J ends lost 7 bases and 2 bases respectively, with 12 bases between them. The CDR3 contains 15 residues.

The J gene is TRBJ1-2, the V gene TRBV6-9; D unresolved. CDR1 and CDR2 from the germline V gene are MNHGY and SVAAGI. The CDR3 is made up of 14 amino acids. V was pared by 8 bases and J by 0 bases, with 13 bases between. The CDR3 coding sequence is TGTGCCAGCGCTATTCGTCCAGCTAACTATGGCTACACCTTC. Its protein is CASAIRPANYGYTF.

This clonotype was detected only once. The chain carries TRBV25-1 and TRBJ2-6; unclear D gene. The CDR3 sequence is 14 residues long. From germline, CDR1 is MGHDK and CDR2 SYGVNS. This CDR3 reads CARPYNSGANVLTF. The CDR3 nucleotides are TGTGCTAGACCGTACAACTCTGGGGCCAACGTCCTGACTTTC. Looking up the rest from reference TRBV25-1 and TRBJ2-6 gives the full variable domain: EADIYQTPRYLVIGTGKKITLECSQTMGHDKMYWYQQDPGMELHLIHYSYGVNSTEKGDLSSESTVSRIRTEHFPLTLESARPSHTSQYLCARPYNSGANVLTFGAGSRLTVL.

This clonotype was found a few times. The chain links TRBV5-1 to TRBJ1-2; no clear D gene. Germline V gives CDR1 SGHRS, CDR2 YFSETQ. CDR3 length equals 16 residues. Between the trimmed V and J ends, which lost 0 bases and 2 bases, there was a span of 14 bases. This CDR3 reads CASSLDTRYRNYGYTF. The CDR3 DNA reads as TGCGCCAGCAGCTTGGATACCCGATACCGAAACTATGGCTACACCTTC.

The chain joins TRBV20-1 to TRBJ1-5, with D tentatively TRBD1 (6 bases). The germline V gene has CDR1 DFQATT and CDR2 SNEGSKA (reference sequence). V lost 3 bases and J 4 bases, leaving 10 bases between the germline ends. The CDR3 totals 13 residues. DNA for the CDR3: TGCAGTGCTAGTAGTACAGGGAATCAGCCCCAGCATTTT. Its translation is CSASSTGNQPQHF.

In its sample, this clonotype was seen many times. The chain uses TRBV7-2 and TRBJ2-5; D is possibly TRBD1 or TRBD2 (7 bases each). V was trimmed by 4 bases and J by 2 bases, leaving 14 bases between them. This CDR3 has 15 residues. Germline V gene sequence: CDR1 SGHTA, CDR2 FQGNSA. The DNA for the CDR3 is TGTGCCAGCAGCTCCCGACAGGGACTACAAGAGACCCAGTACTTC. Amino acid sequence: CASSSRQGLQETQYF.

The V and J genes are TRBV7-8 and TRBJ2-3, with 8 bases that match TRBD2. The J segment lost 5 bases and the V segment lost 2 bases, leaving 6 bases of the junction unmatched. CDR1 is SGHVS, CDR2 FQNEAQ, per germline. The CDR3 contains 15 residues. CDR3 sequence (DNA): TGTGCCAGCAGCTTAAAGCGGGAGTTGGGAGATACGCAGTATTTT. Translation gives CASSLKRELGDTQYF.

This clonotype has at least ten counts. J is TRBJ1-3 and V is TRBV12-3 or TRBV12-4, with no clear D. The CDR3 is 14 amino acids. V lost 6 bases, J lost 0 bases, and 9 bases lay in between. CDR3 residues: CASRASYSGNTIYF. The CDR3, as DNA: TGTGCCAGCAGGGCCAGCTACTCTGGAAACACCATATATTTT.

Ten or more counts support this clonotype. This chain uses TRBV3-1 with TRBJ2-5; 8 bases map to TRBD2. The germline gives CDR1 LGHDT, CDR2 YNNKEL (reference sequence). The CDR3 is made up of 14 amino acids. The V and J ends lost 2 bases and 5 bases, in that order; junction bases with no gene match: 4. CDR3: CASSQTSGWETQYF. In DNA form, the CDR3 reads TGTGCCAGCAGCCAAACTAGCGGTTGGGAGACCCAGTACTTC.

The chain carries TRBV6-5 and TRBJ1-2; D may be TRBD1 (5 bases). Germline V lookup: CDR1 MNHEY, CDR2 SVGAGI. The CDR3 covers 15 residues. V shed 4 bases and J shed 3 bases, with 15 bases lying between them. CDR3: CASSLFQGSHYGYTF. As DNA, the CDR3 is TGTGCCAGCAGTTTATTTCAGGGCAGCCACTATGGCTACACCTTC.

The chain has TRBV25-1 and TRBJ1-4; 9 bases map to TRBD1. The junction had 7 bases not matched to a gene; V was cut back by 6 bases and J by 5 bases. This CDR3 spans 15 amino acids. Looked up from germline, CDR1 is MGHDK and CDR2 is SYGVNS. CDR3 in amino acids: CASSQPTGGNEKLFF. The CDR3 DNA follows: TGTGCCAGCAGCCAACCGACAGGGGGAAATGAAAAACTGTTTTTT.

The V gene is TRBV5-8, the J gene TRBJ2-5, with D perhaps TRBD2 (8 bases). CDR1 and CDR2 (germline): SGHTS, YDEGEE. The V and J ends lost 1 base and 0 bases respectively, with 16 bases between them. The CDR3 is 17 amino acids. The CDR3, as DNA: TGTGCCAGCAGCTTGCGGGGGGGACAGAGCAACCAAGAGACCCAGTACTTC. Its protein is CASSLRGGQSNQETQYF.

This clonotype was seen ten or more times. The chain carries TRBV19 and TRBJ1-5, with a weak D call TRBD1 (5 bases). In germline, CDR1 is LNHDA, CDR2 SQIVND (reference sequence). Trimming removed 8 bases at V and 2 bases at J, with 16 bases between. This CDR3 spans 15 amino acids. The CDR3 DNA reads as TGTGCCAGTTTCCCCCATGGGGGTGGCAATCAGCCCCAGCATTTT. Translated, it gives CASFPHGGGNQPQHF.

This clonotype appeared many times. This chain links TRBV24-1 with TRBJ2-2; D gene ambiguous. Germline CDR1 KGHDR, CDR2 SFDVKD. V gave up 1 base and J gave up 5 bases, with 7 bases separating them. The CDR3 runs to 14 residues. CDR3 in amino acids: CATSDLRVTGELFF. CDR3 DNA sequence: TGTGCCACCAGTGATTTAAGGGTTACCGGGGAGCTGTTTTTT.

This clonotype was observed a handful of times. The gene calls are TRBV20-1 and TRBJ1-3, with a possible D match to TRBD1 (6 bases). This CDR3 spans 13 amino acids. Germline V CDR1 and CDR2: DFQATT, SNEGSKA (reference sequence). Deletions cut 2 bases from V and 4 bases from J, with 9 bases between. Here the CDR3 reads CSARTGSGNTIYF. In DNA, the CDR3 is TGCAGTGCTAGAACAGGGTCAGGAAACACCATATATTTT.

The chain recombines TRBV7-3 with TRBJ2-7; TRBD2 matches at 10 bases. With 11 bases clipped from V and 6 bases from J, the junction kept 16 bases outside the gene matches. CDR3 size: 15 residues. CDR1 is SGHTA and CDR2 is FQGTGA in the germline V gene. The CDR3 coding sequence is TGTGCCTGGAGTCTACCCCTAGCGGGAGCTTTCGAGCAGTACTTC. Translating it yields CAWSLPLAGAFEQYF.

Details on this clonotype: Possible read error: a much larger clone is one base away. The CDR3 sequence: CSARHRGSNQPQHF. The CDR3, as DNA: TGCAGTGCTCGCCACAGGGGAAGCAATCAGCCCCAGCATTTT. V is TRBV20-1 and J is TRBJ1-5; 7 bases are shared with TRBD1. Per germline, CDR1 DFQATT and CDR2 SNEGSKA (reference sequence). The CDR3 spans 14 residues. V was pared by 5 bases and J by 1 base, with 5 bases of the junction left unmatched.

V and J are TRBV20-1 and TRBJ2-2; D tentatively reads TRBD1 or TRBD2 (5 bases each). The CDR3 has 14 amino acids. The V gene lost 1 base and the J gene lost 2 bases, with 8 bases spanning the gap. Per germline, CDR1 DFQATT and CDR2 SNEGSKA (reference sequence). The CDR3 spells CSARGGVNTGELFF. For the CDR3, the DNA is TGCAGTGCTAGAGGAGGGGTCAACACCGGGGAGCTGTTTTTT.

The V call is TRBV5-1, the J call TRBJ1-1; 8 bases align to TRBD1. V lost 3 bases and J lost 1; bases outside the gene matches: 11. The CDR3 spans 17 residues. Germline V gives CDR1 SGHRS, CDR2 YFSETQ. The CDR3 nucleotides read TGCGCCAGCAGCTCCGGACAGGGAAGGAAAGGGAACACTGAAGCTTTCTTT. Protein product: CASSSGQGRKGNTEAFF. The full variable domain, completed using reference TRBV5-1 and TRBJ1-1, is KAGVTQTPRYLIKTRGQQVTLSCSPISGHRSVSWYQQTPGQGLQFLFEYFSETQRNKGNFPGRFSGRQFSNSRSEMNVSTLELGDSALYLCASSSGQGRKGNTEAFFGQGTRLTVV.

CDR3 protein: CSVASSGFNQETQYF. For the CDR3, the DNA is TGCAGCGTTGCCAGTAGCGGGTTCAACCAAGAGACCCAGTACTTC. The genes are TRBV29-1 and TRBJ2-5; 7 bases align to TRBD2. This CDR3 spans 15 amino acids. The trim removed 4 bases at V and 0 bases at J, leaving 8 bases unmatched. Germline values: CDR1 SQVTM, CDR2 ANQGSEA. Full variable domain (remainder filled in from reference TRBV29-1 and TRBJ2-5): SAVISQKPSRDICQRGTSLTIQCQVDSQVTMMFWYRQQPGQSLTLIATANQGSEATYESGFVIDKFPISRPNLTFSTLTVSNMSPEDSSIYLCSVASSGFNQETQYFGPGTRLLVL.

The chain joins TRBV25-1 to TRBJ1-1; D is unresolved. In germline, CDR1 is MGHDK, CDR2 SYGVNS. The CDR3 covers 14 residues. V was clipped by 5 bases and J by 1 base, with 11 bases between them. Here the CDR3 reads CASSQRVGNTEAFF. The CDR3, as DNA: TGTGCCAGCAGTCAACGGGTCGGGAACACTGAAGCTTTCTTT. The full variable domain, its missing parts supplied by reference TRBV25-1 and TRBJ1-1, is EADIYQTPRYLVIGTGKKITLECSQTMGHDKMYWYQQDPGMELHLIHYSYGVNSTEKGDLSSESTVSRIRTEHFPLTLESARPSHTSQYLCASSQRVGNTEAFFGQGTRLTVV.